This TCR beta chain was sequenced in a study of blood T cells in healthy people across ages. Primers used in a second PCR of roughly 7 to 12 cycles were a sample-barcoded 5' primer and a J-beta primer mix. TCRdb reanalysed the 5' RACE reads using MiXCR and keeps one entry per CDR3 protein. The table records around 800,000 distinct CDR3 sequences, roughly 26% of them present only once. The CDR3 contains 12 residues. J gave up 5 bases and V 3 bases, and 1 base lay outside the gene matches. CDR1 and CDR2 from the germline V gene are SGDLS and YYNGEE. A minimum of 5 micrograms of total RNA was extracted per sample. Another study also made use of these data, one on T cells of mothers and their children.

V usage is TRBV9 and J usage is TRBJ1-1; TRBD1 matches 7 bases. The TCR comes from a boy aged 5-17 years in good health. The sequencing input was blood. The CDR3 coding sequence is TGTGCCAGCAGCGGACAGGGAACTGAAGCTTTCTTT. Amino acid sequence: CASSGQGTEAFF.